This T cell receptor beta chain was profiled in a study of cytomegalovirus exposure and HLA in healthy donors. General study findings and limits: Diagnosis of cytomegalovirus status made by the classifier reportedly showed high specificity and sensitivity. In a later analysis, TCR beta V- and J-gene trimming showed a link to a missense DCLRE1C variant.

As regards this clone: Antigen unknown.

The PCR made use of 60 Vbeta and 13 Jbeta primers. Profiling relied on immunoSEQ multiplex PCR, and the TCRdb table lists in-frame clones only, not all of them. Of about 200,000 clones listed, over 60% were seen once; the top ten hold 0.85% to 1.4%. This CDR3 is built from 15 residues. Germline values: CDR1 LNHDA, CDR2 SQIVND (reference sequence). The V and J ends lost 2 bases and 3 bases respectively, with 11 bases between them. The source is a woman aged 40 to 50 in good health and CMV-seronegative. Specimen: PBMCs. The V and J genes are TRBV19 and TRBJ1-5, with D possibly matching TRBD1 (5 bases). This CDR3 reads CASSITGSPNQPQHF. CDR3 sequence (DNA): TGTGCCAGTAGTATAACAGGTAGCCCCAATCAGCCCCAGCATTTT.